The 29 T cell receptor beta chains in this list originate from one sample, sequenced in a study of cytomegalovirus exposure and HLA in healthy donors. PCR involved 60 Vbeta and 13 Jbeta primers. Clones were read by immunoSEQ multiplex PCR, and TCRdb kept only the in-frame ones, dropping some. Here the sample spans approximately 130,000 clones, roughly 82% being singletons. The sequencing sample was made of PBMCs. The receptors come from a man younger than 35 in good health and CMV-seropositive.

The chain joins TRBV5-1 to TRBJ1-6, with 8 nucleotides matching TRBD1. The V segment lost 2 bases and the J segment 0 bases; nucleotides outside the gene matches: 13. Germline lookup yields CDR1 SGHRS and CDR2 YFSETQ. The CDR3 is made up of 20 amino acids. Written as DNA, the CDR3 is TGCGCCAGCAGCTTAGCATTGACAGGGGCCTCTAGCTCCTATAATTCACCCCTCCACTTT. This sequence encodes CASSLALTGASSSYNSPLHF.

The chain is built from TRBV6-6 and TRBJ1-1; unclear D gene. Trimming left V 9 bases short and J 5 bases short, with 16 bases between. The CDR3 extends over 13 amino acids. The germline V gene has CDR1 MNHNY and CDR2 SVGAGI (reference sequence). CDR3 sequence reads: CASLRSGGTEAFF. DNA for the CDR3: TGTGCCAGTCTCCGCAGCGGAGGTACTGAAGCTTTCTTT.

The chain links TRBV11-3 to TRBJ2-3, with D possibly matching TRBD1 (5 bases). Per germline, CDR1 SGHNT and CDR2 YENEEA. Trimming took off 1 base at V and 5 bases at J, with 16 bases between the two ends. This CDR3 has 16 amino acids. CDR3 DNA: TGTGCCAGCAGCTTAGGGGCCCCAGGGCGAGAAGATACGCAGTATTTT. Translating it yields CASSLGAPGREDTQYF.

The chain is built from TRBV18 and TRBJ1-5, with D hard to call. The CDR3 runs 13 residues. Germline V CDR1 and CDR2: KGHSH, LQKENI. V gave up 2 bases and J gave up 7 bases, with 9 bases separating them. CDR3 sequence reads: CASSPGPPQPQHF. In DNA form, the CDR3 reads TGTGCCAGCTCACCAGGCCCCCCCCAGCCCCAGCATTTT.

J is TRBJ1-1 and V is TRBV7-9; 7 nucleotides agree with TRBD1. The CDR3 runs to 14 residues. V was clipped by 0 bases and J by 6 bases; unmatched bases: 4. CDR1 SEHNR and CDR2 FQNEAQ come from the germline V gene (reference sequence). CDR3 DNA: TGTGCCAGCAGCTTAGCCGCCAGGGGGTCTGAAGCTTTCTTT. Amino acid sequence: CASSLAARGSEAFF.

This chain links TRBV14 with TRBJ2-1; TRBD2 matches at 11 bases. The junction had 15 bases not matched to a gene; V was cut back by 3 bases and J by 8 bases. CDR1 SGHDN and CDR2 FVKESK come from the germline V gene. This CDR3 has 18 residues. CDR3 in amino acids: CASSQGFKLAGVVDEQFF. The CDR3 DNA follows: TGTGCCAGCAGCCAGGGGTTCAAACTAGCGGGGGTGGTAGATGAGCAGTTCTTC.

This clone was counted a few times. The chain joins TRBV28 to TRBJ1-2, with 7 bases identical to TRBD1. The germline gives CDR1 MDHEN, CDR2 SYDVKM. V dropped 5 bases and J dropped 6; count of bases not matched to a gene: 6. The CDR3 is 13 residues long. In DNA, the CDR3 is TGTGCCAGCAGTCCTACAGGGGAAGATGGCTACACCTTC. It is translated as CASSPTGEDGYTF.

The chain combines TRBV15 with TRBJ1-1; D not certain. V was shortened by 3 bases and J by 2 bases, with 10 bases between the two germline ends. The CDR3 has 14 residues. Germline CDR1 and CDR2: LNHNV and YYDKDF (reference sequence). The CDR3: CATSSETLNTEAFF. The CDR3 nucleotides read TGTGCCACCAGCAGCGAGACTTTAAACACTGAAGCTTTCTTT. The whole variable domain, filled in from reference TRBV15 and TRBJ1-1, reads DAMVIQNPRYQVTQFGKPVTLSCSQTLNHNVMYWYQQKSSQAPKLLFHYYDKDFNNEADTPDNFQSRRPNTSFCFLDIRSPGLGDTAMYLCATSSETLNTEAFFGQGTRLTVV.

The rearrangement links TRBV6-1 to TRBJ1-1; TRBD1 aligns across 8 bases. CDR3 size: 13 residues. V trimming: 6 bases; J trimming: 6 bases; junction bases outside the gene matches: 6. Germline-derived CDR1 and CDR2 are MNHNS and SASEGT. CDR3: CASSWTGRSEAFF. The DNA for the CDR3 is TGTGCCAGCAGCTGGACAGGGAGATCTGAAGCTTTCTTT.

This chain connects TRBV21-1 to TRBJ1-5. TRBV21-1 counts as a pseudogene. The CDR3 runs 13 residues. CDR3 coding DNA: TGTGCCAGCAGCAAAGTCTCGGGGCAGCCCCAGCATTTT. Translating gives CASSKVSGQPQHF.

The gene calls are TRBV6-6 and TRBJ2-3, with TRBD1 matching 8 bases. CDR3 length: 15 amino acids. Germline V CDR1 and CDR2: MNHNY, SVGAGI (reference sequence). V gave up 6 bases and J gave up 3 bases; unmatched junction bases: 8. The CDR3 reads CASSAGGTVTDTQYF. CDR3 nucleotide sequence: TGTGCCAGCAGCGCAGGGGGCACGGTTACAGATACGCAGTATTTT.

The rearrangement joins TRBV7-8 to TRBJ2-5; 9 nucleotides align to TRBD2. Germline V CDR1 and CDR2: SGHVS, FQNEAQ. V shed 5 bases and J 7 bases; nucleotides not matched to a gene: 8. This CDR3 comprises 14 residues. CDR3 region: CASSMNSGGPTQYF. CDR3 DNA sequence: TGTGCCAGCAGCATGAATAGCGGGGGCCCGACCCAGTACTTC.

The table lists this clone with a few counts. The junction shows a germline mismatch at one end, possibly a read error. The chain links TRBV7-7 to TRBJ2-5, with TRBD2 identical over 11 bases. The CDR3 consists of 15 residues. The germline V gene has CDR1 SSHAT and CDR2 FNYEAQ (reference sequence). The CDR3 spells CASSQTSGVQETQYF. CDR3 sequence (DNA): TGTGCTAGCAGCCAGACTAGCGGGGTACAAGAGACCCAGTACTTC.

The rearrangement links TRBV6-1 to TRBJ1-1; tentative D call: TRBD1 (6 bases). The CDR3 has 17 residues. V was clipped by 1 base and J by 6 bases, with 21 bases between them. Germline V gene data show CDR1 as MNHNS and CDR2 as SASEGT. The chain's CDR3 is CASSEEDSSVGVAEAFF. DNA for the CDR3: TGTGCCAGCAGTGAAGAGGACAGCTCCGTTGGGGTTGCTGAAGCTTTCTTT.

The chain has TRBV5-5 and TRBJ1-2; D remains ambiguous. CDR1 is SGHKS and CDR2 is YYEKEE in the germline V gene (reference sequence). The CDR3 extends over 16 amino acids. Trimming removed 0 bases from V and 0 bases from J, with 12 bases in between. CDR3 DNA: TGTGCCAGCAGCTTGGTACTCTCTACCACTAACTATGGCTACACCTTC. Its translation is CASSLVLSTTNYGYTF.

This clone was recorded once. The chain carries TRBV9 and TRBJ2-6, with a possible D match to TRBD2 (5 bases). The V end was cut by 0 bases, the J end by 2 bases, with 6 bases between. Germline V CDR1 and CDR2: SGDLS, YYNGEE. The CDR3 covers 15 residues. CDR3 coding DNA: TGTGCCAGCAGCGTAGTGGGAGCTGGGGCCAACGTCCTGACTTTC. Protein: CASSVVGAGANVLTF.

Details on this clone: Additional DNA sequences in this sample encode the identical CDR3. The V gene is TRBV6-1, the J gene TRBJ2-3, with 8 bases fitting TRBD2. CDR1 and CDR2 (germline): MNHNS, SASEGT. The V gene end was trimmed by 2 bases and the J gene end by 3 bases; junction bases not matched to a gene: 10. The CDR3 spans 17 residues. Here the CDR3 reads CASSEMRAGAVTDTQYF. The CDR3 bases are TGTGCCAGCAGTGAAATGCGAGCGGGGGCGGTAACAGATACGCAGTATTTT.

This clone was counted between two and nine times. The J gene is TRBJ1-2, the V gene TRBV19, with 7 bases fitting TRBD1. Germline lookup yields CDR1 LNHDA and CDR2 SQIVND (reference sequence). The CDR3 consists of 15 residues. Unmatched junction bases numbered 6, after V lost 5 bases and J lost 0 bases. The CDR3 sequence: CASSPGTATNYGYTF. As DNA, the CDR3 is TGTGCCAGTAGTCCAGGGACAGCAACTAACTATGGCTACACCTTC.

The gene calls are TRBV6-5 and TRBJ1-1, with D perhaps TRBD1 (5 bases). The CDR3 is 13 residues long. Germline values: CDR1 MNHEY, CDR2 SVGAGI. V was shortened by 1 base and J by 7 bases, with 10 bases between the two germline ends. CDR3 protein: CASSYWQGGEAFF. The CDR3 DNA reads TGTGCCAGCAGTTACTGGCAGGGCGGTGAAGCTTTCTTT.

V gene TRBV9 combines with J gene TRBJ1-2; 12 bases are a match to TRBD1. In germline, CDR1 is SGDLS, CDR2 YYNGEE. CDR3 size: 15 residues. With V trimmed by 1 base and J by 6 bases, 4 bases remained unmatched. The CDR3 DNA reads as TGTGCCAGCAGCGTACCCGGGACAGGGGGCAATGGCTACACCTTC. Protein product: CASSVPGTGGNGYTF.

The chain uses TRBV6-5 and TRBJ2-7, with D perhaps TRBD1 (5 bases). The CDR3 runs to 16 residues. V lost 4 bases and J lost 5, with 21 bases in between. The germline gives CDR1 MNHEY, CDR2 SVGAGI. CDR3 sequence (DNA): TGTGCCAGCAGTTCCCGGGCCCGGACACGCATCCACGAGCAGTACTTC. Its translation: CASSSRARTRIHEQYF.

This clone was seen a handful of times. The chain couples TRBV6-6 to TRBJ1-4; TRBD1 aligns across 7 bases. This CDR3 is 14 amino acids long. The germline V gene encodes CDR1 MNHNY and CDR2 SVGAGI (reference sequence). V dropped 6 bases and J dropped 6; count of bases not matched to a gene: 7. The CDR3 bases are TGTGCCAGCAGGACAAGGGGGCTGGATGAAAAACTGTTTTTT. This gives the protein CASRTRGLDEKLFF.

The chain uses TRBV4-1 and TRBJ2-3, with 10 bases aligning to TRBD2. CDR1 is MGHRA and CDR2 is YSYEKL in the germline V gene. The trim removed 4 bases at V and 2 bases at J, leaving 9 bases unmatched. The CDR3 sequence is 17 residues long. CDR3 loop: CASSPMRTSGLTDTQYF. The CDR3 DNA follows: TGCGCCAGCAGCCCTATGAGGACTAGCGGTCTCACAGATACGCAGTATTTT.

This chain joins TRBV6-6 and TRBJ2-1; TRBD1 matches at 10 bases. The length of the CDR3 is 14 residues. V gave up 6 bases and J gave up 10 bases; unmatched junction bases: 9. Germline CDR1 is MNHNY and CDR2 is SVGAGI (reference sequence). CDR3 DNA: TGTGCCAGCAGGGGGACAGGGGTAACGCAAGAGCAGTTCTTC. Translating gives CASRGTGVTQEQFF.

The V and J genes are TRBV6-1 and TRBJ1-3; TRBD1 is a possible D gene (5 bases). Germline lookup yields CDR1 MNHNS and CDR2 SASEGT. The CDR3 is 14 residues long. Trimming took 6 bases from V and 3 from J, leaving 12 bases between them. The CDR3 bases are TGTGCCAGCAGCGTTGACAGAATTGGAAACACCATATATTTT. Protein sequence: CASSVDRIGNTIYF.

The chain combines TRBV5-1 with TRBJ1-6, with 7 bases matching TRBD1. V lost 4 bases and J lost 9; bases outside the gene matches: 7. This CDR3 has 14 residues. Germline CDR1 is SGHRS and CDR2 is YFSETQ. CDR3 region: CASSRDSISSPLHF. CDR3 sequence (DNA): TGCGCCAGCAGCCGGGACAGTATTTCTTCACCCCTCCACTTT.

This chain uses TRBV6-1 with TRBJ2-3; D might be TRBD2 (6 bases). Germline CDR1 reads MNHNS; CDR2 reads SASEGT. This CDR3 region has 16 residues. The ends were cut back, 3 bases at V and 2 bases at J, with 15 bases in the middle. CDR3 region: CASSEVRGENTDTQYF. The CDR3 DNA reads as TGTGCCAGCAGTGAGGTCCGCGGGGAGAACACAGATACGCAGTATTTT.

This chain connects TRBV27 to TRBJ2-1, with 9 bases aligning to TRBD1. Looked up from germline, CDR1 is MNHEY and CDR2 is SMNVEV (reference sequence). V lost 0 bases, J lost 1 base, and 1 base stayed unmatched. The length of the CDR3 is 16 residues. CDR3 bases: TGTGCCAGCAGTTTATCGGGACAGGGTTCCTACAATGAGCAGTTCTTC. Amino acid sequence: CASSLSGQGSYNEQFF.

The CDR3 DNA reads TGCGCCACCCTACCTTACAGGGGTGAGGGGTACGAGCAGTACTTC. Its translation is CATLPYRGEGYEQYF. This chain joins TRBV10-2 and TRBJ2-7; 7 bases fit TRBD1. The length of the CDR3 is 15 residues. CDR1 is WSHSY and CDR2 is SAAADI in the germline V gene. The V gene end was trimmed by 10 bases and the J gene end by 4 bases; junction bases not matched to a gene: 16.